What follows is one T cell receptor (beta chain) and its context. The data stem from a study of blood T cell repertoires in COVID-19. Study overall: Samples taken during acute and convalescent COVID-19 were collected in the United States, Italy and Spain. Nucleic acid was either cDNA or gDNA, and it came from T cells, B-cell-depleted T cells, or PBMCs.

Per the original data handling: Nucleated cell counts were estimated from reference gene primer amplification. Profiling relied on immunoSEQ multiplex PCR, and the TCRdb table lists in-frame clones only, not all of them. For V, J and clone size, that table is used; D and trimming come from the DNA. The sample includes around 42,000 clones, approximately 89% of them seen just once. Germline-derived CDR1 and CDR2 are SEHNR and FQNEAQ (reference sequence). The CDR3 extends over 15 amino acids. With 4 bases clipped from V and 8 bases from J, the junction kept 11 bases outside the gene matches. The receptor was derived from a human donor in a cohort sampled during active COVID-19. Sequenced material: peripheral blood. The rearrangement uses TRBV7-9 and TRBJ2-1, with 7 bases fitting TRBD1. CDR3 sequence: CASSSHRGAIDEQFF. The CDR3 nucleotides read TGTGCCAGCAGCTCACACAGGGGAGCAATCGATGAGCAGTTCTTC.